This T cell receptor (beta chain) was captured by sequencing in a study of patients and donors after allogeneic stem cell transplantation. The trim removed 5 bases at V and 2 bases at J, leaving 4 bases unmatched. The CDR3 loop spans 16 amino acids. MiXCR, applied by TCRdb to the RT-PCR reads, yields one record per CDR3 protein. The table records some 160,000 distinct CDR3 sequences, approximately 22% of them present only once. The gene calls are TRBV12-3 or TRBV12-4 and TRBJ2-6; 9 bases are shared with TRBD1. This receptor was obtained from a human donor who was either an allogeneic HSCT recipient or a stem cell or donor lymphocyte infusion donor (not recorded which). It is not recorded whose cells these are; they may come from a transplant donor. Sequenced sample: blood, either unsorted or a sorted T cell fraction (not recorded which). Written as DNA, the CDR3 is TGTGCCAGCAGTCACAGACAGGGGGCTGGGGCCAACGTCCTGACTTTC. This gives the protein CASSHRQGAGANVLTF.